In its sample, the clone carrying this TCR beta chain was seen many times. Its antigen is currently unknown. The sample comes from a study of T cells after posttransplantation cyclophosphamide. The germline V gene encodes CDR1 SQVTM and CDR2 ANQGSEA. V shed 7 bases and J shed 8 bases, with 14 bases lying between them. There are 11 residues in the CDR3. The study's findings and limits: Donor CD8+ memory clones often dominated recipient blood repertoires at later times. Recipient CMV seropositivity and CMV reactivation strongly tracked TRB clonality.

Libraries were prepared by immunoSEQ multiplex PCR; TCRdb keeps only in-frame clonotypes and omits some of them. The sample is made up of 40,000 to 60,000 clones, none counted only once. On the day of bone marrow donation, the related graft donor provided peripheral blood. This TCR came from a man aged 40-49 years in good health, CMV-negative, and a related stem cell transplant donor. Sequencing was performed on PBMCs. V gene TRBV29-1 combines with J gene TRBJ1-1, with D possibly being TRBD1 (5 bases). This chain's CDR3 is CSGGGGTEAFF. DNA for the CDR3: TGCAGCGGGGGGGGTGGGACCGAAGCTTTCTTT.